Presented here are 13 T cell receptor beta chains from one specimen sequenced in a study of blood T cell repertoires in COVID-19. Sequencing used immunoSEQ multiplex PCR; TCRdb keeps in-frame clones, though not all of them. The sample includes 55,000 to 80,000 clones, around 87% of them seen just once. Sequencing input: peripheral blood. The receptors originated from a human donor in a cohort sampled during active COVID-19.

The chain links TRBV13 to TRBJ2-3; D perhaps matches TRBD2 (6 bases). The length of the CDR3 is 18 residues. Germline V gene sequence: CDR1 PRHDT, CDR2 FYEKMQ (reference sequence). V was shortened by 0 bases and J by 3 bases, with 19 bases between the two germline ends. Written as DNA, the CDR3 is TGTGCCAGCAGCTTAGGACGGGACTCCGACACCAAAACAGATACGCAGTATTTT. Protein: CASSLGRDSDTKTDTQYF.

J is TRBJ2-3 and V is TRBV19; TRBD1 agrees at 10 bases. The CDR3 sequence is 18 residues long. In germline, CDR1 is LNHDA, CDR2 SQIVND (reference sequence). V trimming: 4 bases; J trimming: 5 bases; junction bases outside the gene matches: 15. The CDR3, as DNA: TGTGCCAGTAGTAACTCCGCGACGGGGACAGGGGTGCGAGATACGCAGTATTTT. It specifies CASSNSATGTGVRDTQYF.

The chain links TRBV11-2 to TRBJ1-3; possible D gene TRBD1, 6 bases. V lost 0 bases and J lost 3, with 9 bases in between. Germline V gene lookup returns CDR1 SGHAT and CDR2 FQNNGV. The CDR3 is 15 amino acids. The DNA of the CDR3 is TGTGCCAGCAGCTTAGACAGGGGAGATGGAAACACCATATATTTT. It translates to CASSLDRGDGNTIYF.

The J gene is TRBJ2-5, the V gene TRBV7-2; possibly TRBD2 for D (7 bases). The germline CDR1 and CDR2 sequences are SGHTA and FQGNSA. Trimming removed 3 bases from V and 4 bases from J, with 9 bases in between. The CDR3 runs 13 residues. CDR3 nucleotides: TGTGCCAGCAGCTTGCGGGGGCCAGAGACCCAGTACTTC. Encoded protein: CASSLRGPETQYF.

This chain links TRBV7-2 with TRBJ2-5, with a tentative D call TRBD2 (5 bases). The CDR3 has 13 residues. Looked up from germline, CDR1 is SGHTA and CDR2 is FQGNSA. Trimming cost V 4 bases and J 5 bases, with 11 bases left between them. CDR3 protein: CASSSGIMETQYF. Here the CDR3 DNA reads TGTGCCAGCAGCTCGGGAATAATGGAGACCCAGTACTTC. Drawing the rest from reference TRBV7-2 and TRBJ2-5, the complete variable domain is GAGVSQSPSNKVTEKGKDVELRCDPISGHTALYWYRQSLGQGLEFLIYFQGNSAPDKSGLPSDRFSAERTGGSVSTLTIQRTQQEDSAVYLCASSSGIMETQYFGPGTRLLVL.

The count of this clone is one. This rearrangement joins TRBV9 to TRBJ2-5; possible D gene TRBD2, 5 bases. The CDR3 covers 15 residues. Germline loops: CDR1 SGDLS, CDR2 YYNGEE. Trimming took off 5 bases at V and 2 bases at J, with 16 bases between the two ends. CDR3 loop: CASSEGSDPQETQYF. CDR3 bases: TGTGCCAGCAGTGAGGGTTCTGACCCACAAGAGACCCAGTACTTC.

The V and J genes are TRBV10-3 and TRBJ2-1, with D hard to call. Germline-derived CDR1 and CDR2 are ENHRY and SYGVKD. V was cut by 6 bases and J by 0 bases, with 12 bases left in between. The CDR3 sequence is 15 residues long. The CDR3 reads CAISPPSSSYNEQFF. CDR3 nucleotides: TGTGCCATCAGCCCTCCTTCGAGCTCCTACAATGAGCAGTTCTTC.

This sequence joins TRBV7-2 and TRBJ1-2; no clear D gene. CDR1 is SGHTA, CDR2 FQGNSA, per germline. This CDR3 region has 16 residues. V was shortened by 2 bases and J by 2 bases, with 15 bases between the two germline ends. For the CDR3, the DNA is TGTGCCAGCAGCTTATGGGCCTCGGGGAAGAACTATGGCTACACCTTC. This sequence encodes CASSLWASGKNYGYTF.

V and J are TRBV5-4 and TRBJ1-2; TRBD1 might be the D (5 bases). CDR1 and CDR2 from the germline V gene are SGHNT and YYREEE (reference sequence). This CDR3 contains 15 residues. Trimming removed 4 bases at V and 4 bases at J, with 17 bases between. CDR3 in amino acids: CASSGDRDPIYGYTF. The DNA of the CDR3 is TGTGCCAGCAGCGGCGACAGAGACCCAATCTATGGCTACACCTTC.

The rearrangement joins TRBV28 to TRBJ1-4; D is uncertain. From germline, CDR1 is MDHEN and CDR2 SYDVKM. CDR3 length: 15 residues. Trimming took 5 bases from V and 6 from J, leaving 16 bases between them. The CDR3 spells CASSPLTPWDEKLFF. The CDR3 coding sequence is TGTGCCAGCAGTCCCCTGACACCCTGGGATGAAAAACTGTTTTTT.

The chain has TRBV7-3 and TRBJ2-1; 15 positions match TRBD2. From germline, CDR1 is SGHTA and CDR2 FQGTGA. The CDR3 contains 15 residues. V gave up 5 bases and J gave up 10 bases; unmatched junction bases: 6. The CDR3 here is CASSPGLAGGREQFF. In DNA form, the CDR3 reads TGTGCCAGCAGCCCCGGACTAGCGGGGGGGCGCGAGCAGTTCTTC.

This chain joins TRBV10-3 and TRBJ2-1, with TRBD1 identical over 10 bases. Trimming cost V 6 bases and J 4 bases; bases outside gene matches: 3. The CDR3 has 14 residues. Germline V gene sequence: CDR1 ENHRY, CDR2 SYGVKD. The CDR3: CAISADRGYNEQFF. The CDR3 nucleotides read TGTGCCATCAGCGCGGACAGGGGGTACAATGAGCAGTTCTTC.

The rearrangement links TRBV7-2 to TRBJ1-2; 11 positions match TRBD1. Germline assignment: CDR1 SGHTA and CDR2 FQGNSA. This CDR3 region has 14 residues. V lost 3 bases to trimming and J lost 7 bases; unmatched junction nucleotides: 4. The CDR3 here is CASSLGQGVGGYTF. The CDR3 nucleotides read TGTGCCAGCAGCTTGGGACAGGGGGTAGGTGGCTACACCTTC.